This T cell receptor beta chain was retrieved from a study of tumor-infiltrating lymphocytes in primary liver carcinoma. Study at large: Patients comprised men and women whose ages fell between 30 and 69 years.

V lost 6 bases, J lost 7 bases, and 18 bases stayed unmatched. There are 17 residues in the CDR3. Germline CDR1 and CDR2: MNHNY and SVGAGI (reference sequence). Starting from 500 ng of total RNA, TCR beta cDNA was produced with a primer in the constant region. Investigators got TCR beta libraries out of three nested multiplex PCR rounds, done with slightly modified ARM-PCR. Both of the initial two PCR rounds ran for 10 cycles and employed TRBV1-TRBV30 forward primers alongside a C-beta reverse primer. TCRdb analysed the multiplex PCR reads with MiXCR anew, one entry per CDR3 protein. Seen here are just over 300,000 distinct CDR3 sequences, approximately 54% observed once, and the top ten hold about 18%. Findings and limits, study-wide: Unsorted bulk processing meant the study did not compare CD4+ and CD8+ repertoires.

This clonotype came up a few times. Its matching antigen is unknown. The researchers obtained blood RNA from unsorted whole blood and also extracted germline DNA. Before any surgery took place, roughly 4 milliliters of peripheral blood were collected. Material: peripheral blood. The chain is built from TRBV6-6 and TRBJ2-4; 7 nucleotides align to TRBD1. The clonotype comes from a woman aged 25 to 39 with primary liver carcinoma and hepatitis B virus infection. Written as DNA, the CDR3 is TGTGCCAGCAGACCAGCCCTAAGAACAGGGGATCGGAACATTCAGTACTTC. Its translation: CASRPALRTGDRNIQYF.